These 25 T cell receptor beta chains were sequenced from one sample in a study of shared clonotypes between healthy human individuals. Sequenced by immunoSEQ multiplex PCR; TCRdb stores in-frame clones only, minus some. The sample consists of about 2 million clones, about 95% of them appearing once. CD45RO negativity and positive selection for CCR7 defined naive CD8 cells, a population that excluded terminally differentiated effector memory CD45RA+ cells. Sequences were obtained from naive CD8+ T cells sorted from blood. These receptors all come from a man aged 18-30 years in good health.

This chain links TRBV19 with TRBJ1-1, with a tentative D call TRBD1 (5 bases). V was pared by 10 bases and J by 3 bases, with 9 bases between. The CDR3 totals 11 residues. Germline V lookup: CDR1 LNHDA, CDR2 SQIVND (reference sequence). Here the CDR3 DNA reads TGTGCCATCAGAGGGGACACTGAAGCTTTCTTT. Its protein is CAIRGDTEAFF. The variable domain in full, with the rest retrieved from reference TRBV19 and TRBJ1-1, is DGGITQSPKYLFRKEGQNVTLSCEQNLNHDAMYWYRQDPGQGLRLIYYSQIVNDFQKGDIAEGYSVSREKKESFPLTVTSAQKNPTAFYLCAIRGDTEAFFGQGTRLTVV.

The V gene is TRBV28, the J gene TRBJ1-5, with TRBD1 matching over 9 bases. V lost 3 bases to trimming and J lost 5 bases; unmatched junction nucleotides: 8. This CDR3 contains 16 residues. Germline lookup yields CDR1 MDHEN and CDR2 SYDVKM. The CDR3 protein is CASSLGPGQGYQPQHF. The CDR3 DNA follows: TGTGCCAGCAGTTTGGGTCCGGGACAGGGATATCAGCCCCAGCATTTT.

In DNA form, the CDR3 reads TGCGCCAGCAGTCCCGGGACTTCTACCTATGGCTACACCTTC. Its translation: CASSPGTSTYGYTF. V usage is TRBV4-1 and J usage is TRBJ1-2, with D maybe TRBD1 (5 bases). The length of the CDR3 is 14 residues. V lost 6 bases and J lost 4, with 15 bases in between. Germline lookup yields CDR1 MGHRA and CDR2 YSYEKL.

The rearrangement uses TRBV6-4 and TRBJ2-1, with TRBD2 identical over 7 bases. The V and J ends lost 5 bases and 6 bases, in that order; junction bases with no gene match: 10. In germline, CDR1 is MRHNA, CDR2 SNTAGT. The CDR3 loop spans 15 amino acids. For the CDR3, the DNA is TGTGCCAGCAGTTCCTTAGCGGGTAAGGGCAATGAGCAGTTCTTC. It codes for CASSSLAGKGNEQFF.

The rearrangement links TRBV4-1 to TRBJ2-7; 10 bases line up with TRBD2. This CDR3 is built from 16 residues. V lost 3 bases to trimming and J lost 4 bases; unmatched junction nucleotides: 9. Germline V CDR1 and CDR2: MGHRA, YSYEKL. The CDR3 DNA follows: TGCGCCAGCAGCCACCTCAGCGGGGGGGCCCTGTACGAGCAGTACTTC. It is translated as CASSHLSGGALYEQYF.

This chain joins TRBV11-2 and TRBJ2-3, with 8 bases fitting TRBD1. Germline V CDR1 and CDR2: SGHAT, FQNNGV. This CDR3 contains 16 residues. The J segment lost 4 bases and the V segment lost 5 bases, leaving 11 bases of the junction unmatched. CDR3 nucleotides: TGTGCCAGCAGCCCCCCCCCGGGACAGGTCCCAGATACGCAGTATTTT. It translates to CASSPPPGQVPDTQYF.

Comment on this clone: Because the CDR3 is missing its conserved closing phenylalanine or tryptophan, this is likely a read error. The DNA is left out, because the CDR3 cannot be placed on it with certainty; the CDR3 is given as TCRdb lists it. V usage is TRBV9 and J usage is TRBJ1-2. Germline loops: CDR1 SGDLS, CDR2 YYNGEE. The CDR3 spans 13 residues, counting both ends. The CDR3 sequence is CASSVGAGGPTII.

The CDR3 DNA reads as TGTGCCAGCACTTCGAACGCGGGCGGGCGATATAGCAATCAGCCCCAGCATTTT. This sequence encodes CASTSNAGGRYSNQPQHF. This chain uses TRBV28 with TRBJ1-5; D uncertain. Trimming left V 7 bases short and J 0 bases short, with 22 bases between. CDR1 is MDHEN and CDR2 is SYDVKM in the germline V gene. The CDR3 length is 18 residues.

This rearrangement joins TRBV4-3 to TRBJ2-2; 11 bases map to TRBD2. Trimming took 5 bases from V and 4 from J; bases not matched to a gene: 9. The CDR3 sequence is 17 residues long. The germline CDR1 and CDR2 sequences are LGHNA and YSLEER. The CDR3 loop reads CASSSLPSGGSTGELFF. DNA of the CDR3: TGCGCCAGCAGCTCGCTGCCTAGCGGGGGGAGCACCGGGGAGCTGTTTTTT.

CDR3 DNA sequence: TGTGCCAGCAGCCAGGGGGATAGTTCGAACACCGGGGAGCTGTTTTTT. The encoded protein is CASSQGDSSNTGELFF. This chain links TRBV7-9 with TRBJ2-2; TRBD1 matches at 7 bases. The germline gives CDR1 SEHNR, CDR2 FQNEAQ (reference sequence). V shed 5 bases and J 0 bases; nucleotides not matched to a gene: 6. The length of the CDR3 is 16 residues.

This clone was seen once. This chain connects TRBV30 to TRBJ1-4; no firm D call. The CDR3 loop spans 14 amino acids. The germline V and J ends were trimmed by 0 bases and 0 bases, with 5 bases remaining between them. From germline, CDR1 is GTSNPN and CDR2 SVGIG (reference sequence). The DNA of the CDR3 is TGTGCCTGGAGTGTAACCGCAACTAATGAAAAACTGTTTTTT. Translation: CAWSVTATNEKLFF.

This sequence joins TRBV5-6 and TRBJ2-5; tentatively, D is TRBD1 (6 bases). V was shortened by 1 base and J by 2 bases, with 12 bases between the two germline ends. The CDR3 length is 15 residues. Germline values: CDR1 SGHDT, CDR2 YYEEEE. In DNA form, the CDR3 reads TGTGCCAGCAGCTTGTTAGGGGGTAGTCAAGAGACCCAGTACTTC. Its protein is CASSLLGGSQETQYF.

The chain employs TRBV6-5 and TRBJ2-6, with D possibly TRBD1 on 6 matching bases. The V end was cut by 5 bases, the J end by 8 bases, with 10 bases between. In germline, CDR1 is MNHEY, CDR2 SVGAGI. This CDR3 is built from 13 residues. The CDR3 DNA reads TGTGCCAGCAGTCCCACAGGGACCAACGTCCTGACTTTC. Protein product: CASSPTGTNVLTF.

The gene calls are TRBV28 and TRBJ2-3, with TRBD1 identical over 7 bases. J lost 2 bases, V lost 5 bases, and 13 bases had no gene match. This CDR3 is built from 17 residues. Germline V gene lookup returns CDR1 MDHEN and CDR2 SYDVKM. The CDR3 protein is CASSVNPRDRFTDTQYF. The CDR3 DNA is TGTGCCAGCAGTGTAAACCCCCGGGACAGATTCACAGATACGCAGTATTTT.

The chain carries TRBV2 and TRBJ2-2, with 8 bases identical to TRBD2. Trimming at V came to 2 bases and at J to 3 bases, leaving 5 bases not matched to a gene. The length of the CDR3 is 16 residues. Germline CDR1 and CDR2: SNHLY and FYNNEI. CDR3 coding DNA: TGTGCCAGCAGTGAAAGTAGCGGGGTGTACACCGGGGAGCTGTTTTTT. Translation gives CASSESSGVYTGELFF. Supplemented by reference TRBV2 and TRBJ2-2, the full variable domain reads EPEVTQTPSHQVTQMGQEVILRCVPISNHLYFYWYRQILGQKVEFLVSFYNNEISEKSEIFDDQFSVERPDGSNFTLKIRSTKLEDSAMYFCASSESSGVYTGELFFGEGSRLTVL.

V is TRBV6-5 and J is TRBJ2-2, with D possibly being TRBD2 (5 bases). This CDR3 has 15 residues. V gave up 0 bases and J gave up 5 bases, with 10 bases separating them. The V gene's germline CDR1 is MNHEY and CDR2 SVGAGI. The CDR3 loop reads CASSYSRGRTGELFF. The CDR3 bases are TGTGCCAGCAGTTACTCCCGGGGAAGGACCGGGGAGCTGTTTTTT.

The J gene is TRBJ2-7, the V gene TRBV7-9; TRBD1 aligns across 9 bases. The CDR3 is made up of 15 amino acids. CDR1 is SEHNR, CDR2 FQNEAQ, per germline (reference sequence). V was pared by 5 bases and J by 4 bases, with 9 bases of the junction left unmatched. The CDR3 spells CASSPYGTGFYEQYF. CDR3 bases: TGTGCCAGCAGCCCGTACGGGACAGGGTTTTACGAGCAGTACTTC.

The J gene is TRBJ2-7, the V gene TRBV7-9, with no clear D. V shed 3 bases and J shed 1 base, with 10 bases lying between them. The germline CDR1 and CDR2 sequences are SEHNR and FQNEAQ (reference sequence). The CDR3 has 14 amino acids. CDR3 bases: TGTGCCAGCAGCTTCTCTGGTCCTTCCTACGAGCAGTACTTC. Amino acids: CASSFSGPSYEQYF. Drawing the rest from reference TRBV7-9 and TRBJ2-7, the complete variable domain is DTGVSQNPRHKITKRGQNVTFRCDPISEHNRLYWYRQTLGQGPEFLTYFQNEAQLEKSRLLSDRFSAERPKGSFSTLEIQRTEQGDSAMYLCASSFSGPSYEQYFGPGTRLTVT.

The gene calls are TRBV2 and TRBJ2-7; D not resolved. Trimming cost V 4 bases and J 2 bases, with 12 bases left between them. The length of the CDR3 is 14 residues. Germline CDR1 SNHLY, CDR2 FYNNEI. The CDR3 spells CASSAGPPPYEQYF. CDR3 bases: TGTGCCAGCAGTGCTGGACCGCCGCCCTACGAGCAGTACTTC.

Turning to this clone: Additional DNA sequences in this sample encode the identical CDR3. The V and J genes are TRBV6-5 and TRBJ1-1; possibly TRBD1 for D (5 bases). Germline CDR1 and CDR2: MNHEY and SVGAGI. This CDR3 has 13 amino acids. Trimming took 5 bases from V and 1 from J, leaving 8 bases between them. The CDR3 DNA is TGTGCCAGCAGTCGAGGGGAGAACACTGAAGCTTTCTTT. It yields the protein CASSRGENTEAFF.

The chain carries TRBV6-5 and TRBJ2-1; TRBD2 might be the D (5 bases). Trimming stripped 4 bases from V and 5 bases from J, with 12 bases between. The CDR3 is made up of 14 amino acids. Germline CDR1 MNHEY, CDR2 SVGAGI. DNA of the CDR3: TGTGCCAGCAGTTTAAGACTAACAAACAATGAGCAGTTCTTC. Amino acid sequence: CASSLRLTNNEQFF.

The J gene is TRBJ2-7, the V gene TRBV27, with 9 bases that match TRBD1. The CDR3 loop spans 15 amino acids. Germline loops: CDR1 MNHEY, CDR2 SMNVEV (reference sequence). The ends lost 4 bases at V and 5 bases at J; junction bases unmatched: 9. In nucleotides, the CDR3 is TGTGCCAGCAGTTCAATCGGGACAGGGTTTCACGAGCAGTACTTC. Encoded protein: CASSSIGTGFHEQYF.

J is TRBJ1-2 and V is TRBV7-8, with 7 bases matching TRBD1. This CDR3 is built from 15 residues. Unmatched junction bases numbered 4, after V lost 3 bases and J lost 0 bases. Germline CDR1 SGHVS, CDR2 FQNEAQ. CDR3 amino acids: CASSFNRGSNYGYTF. The CDR3 bases are TGTGCCAGCAGCTTCAACAGGGGATCTAACTATGGCTACACCTTC. Using reference TRBV7-8 and TRBJ1-2 for the parts outside the CDR3, the full variable domain is GAGVSQSPRYKVAKRGQDVALRCDPISGHVSLFWYQQALGQGPEFLTYFQNEAQLDKSGLPSDRFFAERPEGSVSTLKIQRTQQEDSAVYLCASSFNRGSNYGYTFGSGTRLTVV.

The chain employs TRBV6-1 and TRBJ2-7, with 10 bases fitting TRBD1. CDR1 MNHNS and CDR2 SASEGT come from the germline V gene. There are 15 residues in the CDR3. Trimming took 0 bases from V and 6 from J; bases not matched to a gene: 5. DNA of the CDR3: TGTGCCAGCAGTGAAGCGTCGGGACAGGGGCCCGAGCAGTACTTC. Its protein product is CASSEASGQGPEQYF.

This clone was detected only once. V usage is TRBV29-1 and J usage is TRBJ1-2; no reliable D call. The V and J ends lost 1 base and 6 bases respectively, with 12 bases between them. Germline values: CDR1 SQVTM, CDR2 ANQGSEA. CDR3 length: 13 amino acids. This CDR3 is CSVEGKISNGYTF. The CDR3 coding sequence is TGCAGCGTTGAAGGCAAGATATCGAATGGCTACACCTTC.